A selection of T cell receptor beta chains follows, all from one sample in a study of Tregs in tolerant kidney transplant recipients. Profiled with immunoSEQ multiplex PCR; TCRdb holds only in-frame clones, not every one. Seen here are 90,000 to 130,000 clones, around 87% observed once, and the top ten hold approximately 0.34%. The sample consisted of CD4+ T cells from blood, taken before the transplant. These receptors originate from a human donor who received a combined kidney and bone marrow transplant. Both conserved end residues are part of each CDR3. D genes are given only for firm matches. Size tells how often a clone was seen (once, few, many) or the class of an expanded clone, and some rows leave it out.

d_gene	v_gene	j_gene	abundance	CDR3nt	CDR3aa
-	TRBV13	TRBJ2-2	-	TGTGCCAGCAGCTTTAGCGGGGAGCTGTTTTTT	CASSFSGELFF
TRBD2	TRBV10-1	TRBJ2-5	-	TGCGCCAGCAGTGCCGGGACTAGCGGTCAAGAGACCCAGTACTTC	CASSAGTSGQETQYF
TRBD1	TRBV7-9	TRBJ2-2	-	TGTGCCAGCAGCTTGGGACAGGTGAACACCGGGGAGCTGTTTTTT	CASSLGQVNTGELFF
TRBD1	TRBV5-1	TRBJ1-1	-	TGCGCCAGCAGCTTGGTGGGGACAGGAGGTCACACTGAAGCTTTCTTT	CASSLVGTGGHTEAFF
TRBD2	TRBV4-1	TRBJ2-4	-	TGCGCCAGCAGCCAAGACCCGGCGGGGACTATAGGAATACTAGCCAAAAACATTCAGTACTTC	CASSQDPAGTIGILAKNIQYF
-	TRBV10-3	TRBJ2-3	-	TGTGCCATCAAGGGGGGGAGGGCCGGAGATACGCAGTATTTT	CAIKGGRAGDTQYF
TRBD2	TRBV5-1	TRBJ2-3	-	TGCGCCAGCAGCCTAGCGGGACTAGCGGGAGTTCCAGATACGCAGTATTTT	CASSLAGLAGVPDTQYF
TRBD1	TRBV5-1	TRBJ2-5	-	TGCGCCAGCAGCTTGGCCGGGACAGGGGTGCGGGAGACCCAGTACTTC	CASSLAGTGVRETQYF
-	TRBV6-5	TRBJ2-7	-	TGTGCCAGCAGTCCCCATAGAGAGGGCTACGAGCAGTACTTC	CASSPHREGYEQYF
TRBD2	TRBV7-8	TRBJ2-3	-	TGTGCCAGCAGCTCTAGCGGGAGGGTGTTGAGCACAGATACGCAGTATTTT	CASSSSGRVLSTDTQYF
TRBD2	TRBV7-2	TRBJ2-2	-	TGTGCCAGCAGCCCAGGGCGGGGGAAGGCCGGGGAGCTGTTTTTT	CASSPGRGKAGELFF
TRBD2	TRBV5-5	TRBJ2-1	-	TGTGCCAGCAGCCCGGGACTAGCGGGGGGAAATGAGCAGTTCTTC	CASSPGLAGGNEQFF
TRBD2	TRBV6-1	TRBJ2-3	-	TGTGCCAGCAGGCTAACTAGCGGGGGAAATACGCAGTATTTT	CASRLTSGGNTQYF
-	TRBV7-6	TRBJ1-5	few	TGTGCCAGCAGCTTATCGGGGAACAGCAATCAGCCCCAGCATTTT	CASSLSGNSNQPQHF
-	TRBV28	TRBJ2-3	-	TGTGCCAGCAGCCCCACGGGTACGCAGTATTTT	CASSPTGTQYF